The 23 T cell receptor beta chains listed next were all sequenced from one sample in a study of blood T cell repertoires in COVID-19. Data came from immunoSEQ multiplex PCR; TCRdb stores just in-frame clones and leaves some out. The table shows over 50,000 clones, with 80% to 90% occurring only once. Source material: peripheral blood. These receptors came from a human donor in a cohort sampled during active COVID-19.

This chain links TRBV10-2 with TRBJ1-2, with D perhaps matching TRBD1 (5 bases). Trimming took 4 bases from V and 3 from J, leaving 6 bases between them. Germline V gene sequence: CDR1 WSHSY, CDR2 SAAADI. This CDR3 is 12 amino acids long. Here the CDR3 DNA reads TGCGCCAGCAGTGGGGACTACTATGGCTACACCTTC. Amino acids: CASSGDYYGYTF.

This clone was observed a handful of times. The rearrangement links TRBV4-3 to TRBJ1-2; D unresolved. The CDR3 sequence is 16 residues long. The V end was cut by 2 bases, the J end by 2 bases, with 15 bases between. Germline V CDR1 and CDR2: LGHNA, YSLEER. Here the CDR3 DNA reads TGCGCCAGCAGCCAAAATCCAAAGACACGAAACTATGGCTACACCTTC. This codes for CASSQNPKTRNYGYTF.

The chain is built from TRBV6-5 and TRBJ2-7, with D tentatively TRBD2 (5 bases). The CDR3 runs 15 residues. V lost 0 bases to trimming and J lost 2 bases, with 11 bases between them. Germline CDR1 reads MNHEY; CDR2 reads SVGAGI. The DNA for the CDR3 is TGTGCCAGCAGTTACTCGAGTCGGGGTCCCTACGAGCAGTACTTC. It yields the protein CASSYSSRGPYEQYF.

The chain employs TRBV18 and TRBJ2-1, with 7 bases fitting TRBD1. Germline CDR1 KGHSH, CDR2 LQKENI. The V segment lost 3 bases and the J segment 1 base; nucleotides outside the gene matches: 9. CDR3 length equals 17 residues. CDR3 loop: CASSPLGQEFSYNEQFF. The CDR3 nucleotides are TGTGCCAGCTCACCTCTCGGACAGGAGTTTTCCTACAATGAGCAGTTCTTC.

J is TRBJ1-2 and V is TRBV30; D is unclear. Germline-derived CDR1 and CDR2 are GTSNPN and SVGIG (reference sequence). The CDR3 runs 13 residues. With 2 bases removed from V and 8 bases from J, the gap between germline ends came to 15 bases. The CDR3 here is CAWSPLRLKGYTF. As DNA, the CDR3 is TGTGCCTGGAGTCCCCTCAGGCTAAAAGGCTACACCTTC.

The chain combines TRBV5-6 with TRBJ2-3; D remains unclear. The CDR3 covers 11 residues. The V end lost 2 bases, the J end lost 5 bases, and 3 bases lay between the germline ends. CDR1 and CDR2 from the germline V gene are SGHDT and YYEEEE. The CDR3 DNA reads as TGTGCCAGCAGCTTCATAGATACGCAGTATTTT. Protein sequence: CASSFIDTQYF.

This rearrangement joins TRBV7-8 to TRBJ1-5; D is perhaps TRBD1 (6 bases). V lost 1 base and J 2 bases, leaving 9 bases between the germline ends. CDR3 length: 15 residues. Germline CDR1 SGHVS, CDR2 FQNEAQ. The CDR3 DNA reads as TGTGCCAGCAGCTTAGGCAGGGGTGGCAATCAGCCCCAGCATTTT. Its protein is CASSLGRGGNQPQHF.

V gene TRBV5-1 combines with J gene TRBJ2-1; D gene unclear. Deletions cut 0 bases from V and 2 bases from J, with 6 bases between. This CDR3 has 14 amino acids. Germline CDR1 and CDR2: SGHRS and YFSETQ. CDR3 loop: CASSLGQTYNEQFF. The CDR3 DNA follows: TGCGCCAGCAGCTTGGGGCAGACCTACAATGAGCAGTTCTTC.

In regard to this clone: This CDR3 is also generated by other DNA sequences in the sample. The rearrangement links TRBV5-1 to TRBJ1-2; TRBD1 matches at 11 bases. Unmatched junction bases numbered 3, after V lost 4 bases and J lost 4 bases. This CDR3 is built from 14 residues. Germline V gene lookup returns CDR1 SGHRS and CDR2 YFSETQ. CDR3 loop: CASSLGQGGYGYTF. CDR3 DNA: TGCGCCAGCAGCCTGGGACAGGGGGGCTATGGCTACACCTTC.

The rearrangement links TRBV10-3 to TRBJ2-2; a possible D gene is TRBD1 (5 bases). The CDR3 covers 13 residues. Germline V lookup: CDR1 ENHRY, CDR2 SYGVKD. Trimming removed 7 bases at V and 4 bases at J, with 10 bases between. CDR3 in amino acids: CAITQGGTGELFF. Here the CDR3 DNA reads TGTGCCATCACTCAGGGTGGCACCGGGGAGCTGTTTTTT.

This chain connects TRBV5-6 to TRBJ1-2; possible D gene TRBD1, 5 bases. The CDR3 runs 12 residues. Germline lookup yields CDR1 SGHDT and CDR2 YYEEEE. Trimming shortened V by 3 bases and J by 6 bases, and 9 bases separated the two germline ends. The CDR3 DNA reads as TGTGCCAGCAGCTCGACCAGGGATGGCTACACCTTC. It yields the protein CASSSTRDGYTF.

The V call is TRBV5-1, the J call TRBJ1-1; maybe TRBD1 (6 bases). The ends were cut back, 1 base at V and 0 bases at J, with 10 bases in the middle. Germline V gene data show CDR1 as SGHRS and CDR2 as YFSETQ. There are 15 residues in the CDR3. This CDR3 is CASSLRTAMNTEAFF. The CDR3 DNA reads TGCGCCAGCAGCTTGAGGACAGCAATGAACACTGAAGCTTTCTTT.

V is TRBV7-6 and J is TRBJ2-5; 8 nucleotides match TRBD1. The junction had 6 bases not matched to a gene; V was cut back by 4 bases and J by 5 bases. The CDR3 contains 14 residues. Per germline, CDR1 SGHVS and CDR2 FNYEAQ. The CDR3 DNA reads as TGTGCCAGCAGCTCCGGACAGGGAAGGGAGACCCAGTACTTC. This encodes CASSSGQGRETQYF.

The chain is built from TRBV2 and TRBJ1-2, with a weak D call TRBD1 (6 bases). CDR1 SNHLY and CDR2 FYNNEI come from the germline V gene. Trimming took 4 bases from V and 13 from J, leaving 25 bases between them. This CDR3 has 15 amino acids. CDR3 sequence: CASSAQGTVLYGCTF. CDR3 coding DNA: TGTGCCAGCAGTGCACAGGGCACGGTCCTTTATGGTTGCACCTTC.

This chain uses TRBV5-1 with TRBJ2-3, with 8 bases identical to TRBD1. J lost 5 bases, V lost 4 bases, and 12 bases had no gene match. Germline CDR1 and CDR2: SGHRS and YFSETQ. The CDR3 length is 16 residues. CDR3 nucleotide sequence: TGCGCCAGCAGCAGTCGGACAGGGAGAGGGCTAGATACGCAGTATTTT. It yields the protein CASSSRTGRGLDTQYF. The complete variable domain, with remaining parts taken from reference TRBV5-1 and TRBJ2-3, reads KAGVTQTPRYLIKTRGQQVTLSCSPISGHRSVSWYQQTPGQGLQFLFEYFSETQRNKGNFPGRFSGRQFSNSRSEMNVSTLELGDSALYLCASSSRTGRGLDTQYFGPGTRLTVL.

The rearrangement uses TRBV7-2 and TRBJ2-3; the match to TRBD1 covers 8 bases. CDR1 is SGHTA, CDR2 FQGNSA, per germline. The CDR3 loop spans 15 amino acids. Trimming cost V 7 bases and J 2 bases; bases outside gene matches: 8. Written as DNA, the CDR3 is TGTGCCAGCACCCCCCAGGGACAGGACACAGATACGCAGTATTTT. Protein sequence: CASTPQGQDTDTQYF.

V and J are TRBV9 and TRBJ2-3; D ambiguous. CDR3 length: 15 residues. The germline CDR1 and CDR2 sequences are SGDLS and YYNGEE. V was trimmed by 5 bases and J by 2 bases, leaving 15 bases between them. The CDR3 nucleotides are TGTGCCAGCAGTTATACAACCCTGTCCACAGATACGCAGTATTTT. It translates to CASSYTTLSTDTQYF.

This sequence joins TRBV3-1 (or the pseudogene TRBV3-2) and TRBJ2-4; D is possibly TRBD1 (6 bases). The CDR3 has 14 residues. Germline-derived CDR1 and CDR2 are LGHDT and YNNKEL (reference sequence). V shed 0 bases and J shed 6 bases, with 9 bases lying between them. As DNA, the CDR3 is TGTGCCAGCAGCCAAGAACAGGGTTTAAACATTCAGTACTTC. Encoded protein: CASSQEQGLNIQYF.

This sequence joins TRBV10-3 and TRBJ2-1; D is perhaps TRBD2 (6 bases). This CDR3 is built from 15 residues. The V end lost 6 bases, the J end lost 0 bases, and 12 bases lay between the germline ends. The germline V gene has CDR1 ENHRY and CDR2 SYGVKD. CDR3 sequence reads: CAISWPSASYNEQFF. The CDR3 nucleotides read TGTGCCATCAGCTGGCCTAGCGCCTCCTACAATGAGCAGTTCTTC.

The rearrangement links TRBV2 to TRBJ2-2, with a weak D call TRBD2 (6 bases). The V end was cut by 5 bases, the J end by 6 bases, with 10 bases between. CDR3 size: 13 residues. In germline, CDR1 is SNHLY, CDR2 FYNNEI. CDR3: CASSSTGAGELFF. CDR3 nucleotides: TGTGCCAGCAGTAGTACGGGGGCCGGGGAGCTGTTTTTT.

The chain combines TRBV6-2 or TRBV6-3 with TRBJ2-5; 8 bases match TRBD2. The junction had 5 bases not matched to a gene; V was cut back by 6 bases and J by 2 bases. The CDR3 is made up of 14 amino acids. CDR1 and CDR2 (germline): MNHEY, SVGEGT. The CDR3 DNA sequence: TGTGCCAGCAGCCTAGCGGGTCAACAAGAGACCCAGTACTTC. Encoded protein: CASSLAGQQETQYF.

This chain connects TRBV7-8 to TRBJ1-1; D is unresolved. The CDR3 has 15 residues. The germline V and J ends were trimmed by 3 bases and 0 bases, with 11 bases remaining between them. Germline V gene sequence: CDR1 SGHVS, CDR2 FQNEAQ. CDR3 sequence: CASSLRVPMNTEAFF. CDR3 in DNA: TGTGCCAGCAGCTTGAGGGTGCCGATGAACACTGAAGCTTTCTTT.

The rearrangement links TRBV19 to TRBJ2-1; D may be TRBD2 (7 bases). Germline V lookup: CDR1 LNHDA, CDR2 SQIVND (reference sequence). Between the trimmed V and J ends, which lost 7 bases and 5 bases, there was a span of 15 bases. The CDR3 covers 14 residues. As DNA, the CDR3 is TGTGCCAGTAAGGCGGGGGCCCAAAACAATGAGCAGTTCTTC. This translates into CASKAGAQNNEQFF.